This T cell receptor (beta chain) was identified during a study of a mutant IDH1 vaccine in newly diagnosed glioma. Study background: Before enrollment, the patients had been treated with radiotherapy alone, temozolomide alone, or both together. Most of them had received both.

Time point here: baseline, week 1 (first vaccination visit). Noted treatment: pre-vaccination baseline after standard-of-care therapy. Tumors from donors were new WHO grade 3 or 4 IDH1-mutant astrocytomas with ATRX loss. The CDR3 length is 14 residues. V lost 7 bases to trimming and J lost 0 bases, with 13 bases between them. The germline gives CDR1 SGHRS, CDR2 YFSETQ. Whole-study results and caveats: No link was apparently found between pseudoprogression and changes in top peripheral T cell clonotypes. Researchers report vaccine-induced immune responses in approximately 94% of patients.

Assay used: immunoSEQ multiplex PCR; TCRdb lists only in-frame clones, some missing. The table shows approximately 92,000 clones, with about 83% occurring only once. Notes on this clone: What it recognizes is unknown.

This rearrangement joins TRBV5-1 to TRBJ1-1; D may be TRBD1 (5 bases). Sequenced here: PBMCs, sampled from a glioma patient treated with radiotherapy, temozolomide or both. The source of this sequence is a woman in her 50s with glioma. CDR3: CASGASSLNTEAFF. The CDR3 DNA reads TGCGCCAGCGGGGCGTCATCTTTGAACACTGAAGCTTTCTTT.